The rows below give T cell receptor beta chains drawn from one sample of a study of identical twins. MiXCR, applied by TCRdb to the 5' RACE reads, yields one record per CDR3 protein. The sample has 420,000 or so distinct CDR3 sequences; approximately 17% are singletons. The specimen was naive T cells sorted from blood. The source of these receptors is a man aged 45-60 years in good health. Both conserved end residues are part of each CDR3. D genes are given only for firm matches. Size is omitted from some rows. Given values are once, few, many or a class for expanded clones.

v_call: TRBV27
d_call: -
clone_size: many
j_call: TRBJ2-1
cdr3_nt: TGTGCCAGCAGCAATATCAGGGGCGAGCAGTTCTTC
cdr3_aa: CASSNIRGEQFF

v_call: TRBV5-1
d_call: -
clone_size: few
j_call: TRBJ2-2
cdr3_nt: TGCGCCAGCAGCTTATCCGGTAGCACCGGGGAGCTGTTTTTT
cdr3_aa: CASSLSGSTGELFF

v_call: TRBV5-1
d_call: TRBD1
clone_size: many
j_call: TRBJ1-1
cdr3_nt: TGCGCCAGCAGCGCACACGACAGGGGCACTGAAGCTTTCTTT
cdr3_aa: CASSAHDRGTEAFF

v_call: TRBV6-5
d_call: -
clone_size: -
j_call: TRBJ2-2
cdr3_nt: TGTGCCAGCAGTTACTCGAATCAAGGCGGGGAGCTGTTTTTT
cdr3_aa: CASSYSNQGGELFF

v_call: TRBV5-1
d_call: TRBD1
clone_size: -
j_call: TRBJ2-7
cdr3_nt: TGCGCCAGCAGCATACAGGGGCGAGGGTACGAGCAGTACTTC
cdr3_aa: CASSIQGRGYEQYF

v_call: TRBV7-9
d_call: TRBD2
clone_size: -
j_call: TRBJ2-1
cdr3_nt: TGTGCCAGCCTATTCGGGCTAGCGGCCAATGAGCAGTTCTTC
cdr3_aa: CASLFGLAANEQFF

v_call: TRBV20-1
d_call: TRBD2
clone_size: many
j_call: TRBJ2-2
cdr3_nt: TGCAGTGCTACCCGGGGCGGGAGGATCGGCGGGGAGCTGTTTTTT
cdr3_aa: CSATRGGRIGGELFF

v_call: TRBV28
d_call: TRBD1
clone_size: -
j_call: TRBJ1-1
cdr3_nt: TGTGCCAGCAGTCCAGGGGGAATATACATGAACACTGAAGCTTTCTTT
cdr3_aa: CASSPGGIYMNTEAFF

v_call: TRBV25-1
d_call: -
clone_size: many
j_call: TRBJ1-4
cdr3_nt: TGTGCCAGCAGTTTCGGGGGTTCTAATGAAAAACTGTTTTTT
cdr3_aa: CASSFGGSNEKLFF

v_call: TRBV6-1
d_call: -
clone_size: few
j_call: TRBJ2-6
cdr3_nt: TGTGCCAGCAGTCCATTGACCTCTGGGGCCAACGTCCTGACTTTC
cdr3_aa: CASSPLTSGANVLTF

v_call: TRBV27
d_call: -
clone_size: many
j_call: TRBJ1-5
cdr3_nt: TGTGCCAGCAGTTTATATAGGGGTGGTGGATCTTATCAGCCCCAGCATTTT
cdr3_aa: CASSLYRGGGSYQPQHF

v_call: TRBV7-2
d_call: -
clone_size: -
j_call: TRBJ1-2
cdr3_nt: TGTGCCAGCAGCTTAGGGGACGGCCCCTATGGCTACACCTTC
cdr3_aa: CASSLGDGPYGYTF

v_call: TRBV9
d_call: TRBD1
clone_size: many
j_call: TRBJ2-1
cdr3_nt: TGTGCCAGCAGCGCCCAGGGGGTTGTTTACAATGAGCAGTTCTTC
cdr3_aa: CASSAQGVVYNEQFF

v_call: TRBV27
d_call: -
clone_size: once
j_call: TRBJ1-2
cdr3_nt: TGTGCCAGCAGTTTTAGGGCTAACTATGGCTACACCTTC
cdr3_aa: CASSFRANYGYTF

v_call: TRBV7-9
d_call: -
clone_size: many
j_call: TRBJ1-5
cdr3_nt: TGTGCCAGCAGCAGGGGACCGGGGCCCCAGCATTTT
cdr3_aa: CASSRGPGPQHF

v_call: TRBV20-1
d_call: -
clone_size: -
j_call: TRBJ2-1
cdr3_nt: TGCAGTGCTAGAGATCCGACTAGAGGCGTTGGGAATGAGCAGTTCTTC
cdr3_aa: CSARDPTRGVGNEQFF

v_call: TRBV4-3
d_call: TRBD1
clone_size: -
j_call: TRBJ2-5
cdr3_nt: TGCGCCAGCAGCCAAGGACAGGGTTTAGAGACCCAGTACTTC
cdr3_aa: CASSQGQGLETQYF

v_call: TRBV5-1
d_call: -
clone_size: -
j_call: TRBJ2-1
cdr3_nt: TGCGCCAGCAGCTTGGCAGGGGCGGGAACCTACAATGAGCAGTTCTTC
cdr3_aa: CASSLAGAGTYNEQFF

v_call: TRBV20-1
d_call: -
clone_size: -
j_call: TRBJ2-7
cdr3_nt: TGCAGTGCTAGAGGTCTAGCAAGGCTCGAGCAGTACTTC
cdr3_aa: CSARGLARLEQYF

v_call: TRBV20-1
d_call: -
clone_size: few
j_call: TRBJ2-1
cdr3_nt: TGCAGTGCTCCAAGGGGCGGAACCTCCTACAATGAGCAGTTCTTC
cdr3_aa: CSAPRGGTSYNEQFF

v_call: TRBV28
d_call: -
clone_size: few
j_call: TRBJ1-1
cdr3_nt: TGTGCCACCACGACGGGGTCTGAAGCTTTCTTT
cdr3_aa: CATTTGSEAFF

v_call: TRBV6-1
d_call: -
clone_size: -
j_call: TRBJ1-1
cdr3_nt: TGTGCCAGCAGTACCCGGGGCAGGGGGAACACTGAAGCTTTCTTT
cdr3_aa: CASSTRGRGNTEAFF

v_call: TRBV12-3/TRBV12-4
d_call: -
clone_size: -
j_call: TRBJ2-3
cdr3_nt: TGTGCCAGCAGCCTCAATGTAGGGGCCTCGGATACGCAGTATTTT
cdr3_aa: CASSLNVGASDTQYF

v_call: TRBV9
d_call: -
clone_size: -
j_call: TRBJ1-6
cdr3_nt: TGTGCCAGCAGCGTAGTCTATAATTCACCCCTCCACTTT
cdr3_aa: CASSVVYNSPLHF

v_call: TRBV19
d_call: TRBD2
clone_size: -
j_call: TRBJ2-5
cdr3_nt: TGTGCCAGTAGTATCCTGTTCGGGGGGTCAAACAAAGAGACCCAGTACTTC
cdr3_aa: CASSILFGGSNKETQYF

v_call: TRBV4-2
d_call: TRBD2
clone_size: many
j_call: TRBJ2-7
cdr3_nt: TGTGCCAGCAGCCAAGTAGGCGGGACTAGGCCCTACGAGCAGTACTTC
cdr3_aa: CASSQVGGTRPYEQYF

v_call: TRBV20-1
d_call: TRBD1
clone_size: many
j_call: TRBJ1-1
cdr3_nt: TGCAGGGGACAGGGGCCGGGGAACACTGAAGCTTTCTTT
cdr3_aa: CRGQGPGNTEAFF

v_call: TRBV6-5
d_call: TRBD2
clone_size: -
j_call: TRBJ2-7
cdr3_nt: TGTGCCAGCAGTTACTCATTGCAGGGACTAGCGGGAGGGAACGAGCAGTACTTC
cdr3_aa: CASSYSLQGLAGGNEQYF

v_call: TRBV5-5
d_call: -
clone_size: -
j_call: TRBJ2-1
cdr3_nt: TGTGCCAGCAGCTTGGGGTTCGGGCCGACGCCCTACAATGAGCAGTTCTTC
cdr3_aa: CASSLGFGPTPYNEQFF

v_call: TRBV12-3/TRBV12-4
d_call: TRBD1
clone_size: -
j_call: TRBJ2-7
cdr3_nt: TGTGCCAGCAGGACAGGGGGCCACGAGCAGTACTTC
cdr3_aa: CASRTGGHEQYF

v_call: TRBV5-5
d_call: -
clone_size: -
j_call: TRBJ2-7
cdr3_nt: TGTGCCAGCAGCTTCATTCGTCAAGGGGTGGACGAGCAGTACTTC
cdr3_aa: CASSFIRQGVDEQYF

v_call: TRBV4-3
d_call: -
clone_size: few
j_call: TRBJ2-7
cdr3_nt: TGCGCCAGCAGCCAAGAAATCCGTTACGAGCAGTACTTC
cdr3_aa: CASSQEIRYEQYF